This T cell receptor (beta chain) was observed in a study of T-cell memory formation after mild COVID-19. Study results and caveats: Clones that got smaller from day 15 to 85 had even CD4/CD8, while clones growing later tipped toward CD4+.

This CDR3 is 15 amino acids long. CDR1 and CDR2 (germline): KGHSH, LQKENI. The J segment lost 6 bases and the V segment lost 5 bases, leaving 9 bases of the junction unmatched. TCRdb ran MiXCR on the 5' RACE reads and lists one entry per CDR3 protein. Among 250,000 to 350,000 distinct CDR3 sequences, about 17% were seen once, and the ten largest hold approximately 25%. With respect to this clonotype: Its antigen is unknown.

The chain has TRBV18 and TRBJ1-5; 8 bases align to TRBD1. The source of this sequence is a man between 18 and 29 years old who had mild COVID-19 (a few samples of this study predate the infection). Cell type and time point are not known. The sequencing sample was made of PBMCs or a T cell subset sorted from them (not recorded which). CDR3 sequence reads: CASSDPRQGFQPQHF. The DNA of the CDR3 is TGTGCCAGCTCAGACCCCCGACAGGGGTTTCAGCCCCAGCATTTT.